These 5 T cell receptor beta chains originate from one sample sequenced in a study of blood T cell repertoires in COVID-19. TCRdb's table, derived via immunoSEQ multiplex PCR, lists solely in-frame clones and lacks some. This table holds roughly 260,000 clones, approximately 80% found once. The specimen sequenced was peripheral blood. The receptor source for this set is a woman aged 40 to 50 with active or convalescent COVID-19.

This clone has more than one count but fewer than ten. V is TRBV7-2 and J is TRBJ1-6, with unresolved D. V was trimmed by 1 base and J by 7 bases, leaving 14 bases between them. CDR1 is SGHTA and CDR2 is FQGNSA in the germline V gene. The CDR3 is made up of 16 amino acids. DNA for the CDR3: TGTGCCAGCAGCTTAGTTGCCCGCTCACTGAATTCACCCCTCCACTTT. Translation: CASSLVARSLNSPLHF.

This clone has only a few counts. The rearrangement uses TRBV5-4 and TRBJ1-6, with 7 bases identical to TRBD1. Germline lookup yields CDR1 SGHNT and CDR2 YYREEE (reference sequence). Trimming removed 4 bases from V and 9 bases from J; junction bases left unmatched: 7. There are 14 residues in the CDR3. The CDR3 DNA reads as TGTGCCAGCAGCCCGAATCAGGGGGGTTCACCCCTCCACTTT. Translating gives CASSPNQGGSPLHF.

The chain couples TRBV10-3 to TRBJ1-2; D might be TRBD1 (5 bases). Trimming cost V 7 bases and J 3 bases, with 18 bases left between them. CDR3 length equals 15 residues. From germline, CDR1 is ENHRY and CDR2 SYGVKD. CDR3 sequence: CAITGGEGKHYGYTF. The CDR3 coding sequence is TGTGCCATCACTGGGGGGGAGGGTAAGCACTATGGCTACACCTTC.

This chain connects TRBV7-9 to TRBJ1-5, with D possibly being TRBD1 (6 bases). CDR1 is SEHNR, CDR2 FQNEAQ, per germline (reference sequence). The CDR3 is made up of 20 amino acids. The V end was cut by 5 bases, the J end by 5 bases, with 31 bases between. The CDR3 DNA sequence: TGTGCCAGCAGCAGTTTATCGAGGGGGAACAGGAAGGTCTACGATCAGCCCCAGCATTTT. This translates into CASSSLSRGNRKVYDQPQHF.

The CDR3 sequence: CASSGGGLTQETQYF. Written as DNA, the CDR3 is TGTGCCAGCAGCGGTGGAGGGTTAACTCAAGAGACCCAGTACTTC. This chain uses TRBV13 with TRBJ2-5; a possible D gene is TRBD2 (6 bases). This CDR3 comprises 15 residues. The V and J ends lost 5 bases and 2 bases respectively, with 15 bases between them. Germline CDR1 PRHDT, CDR2 FYEKMQ (reference sequence). The full variable domain, completed using reference TRBV13 and TRBJ2-5, is AAGVIQSPRHLIKEKRETATLKCYPIPRHDTVYWYQQGPGQDPQFLISFYEKMQSDKGSIPDRFSAQQFSDYHSELNMSSLELGDSALYFCASSGGGLTQETQYFGPGTRLLVL.